The 32 T cell receptor beta chains below come from one sample, sequenced in a study of T cells after yellow fever vaccination. TCRdb called the 5' RACE reads again in MiXCR, with one record for every CDR3 protein. This table holds hundreds of thousands of distinct CDR3 sequences, approximately 3.8% found once. The sequencing used PBMCs, collected on the day of the yellow fever booster vaccination. The source of these receptors is a man aged 18 to 29 who received the YFV17D yellow fever vaccine.

The V call is TRBV14, the J call TRBJ2-7; 8 nucleotides match TRBD1. This CDR3 has 20 amino acids. Looked up from germline, CDR1 is SGHDN and CDR2 is FVKESK. The trim removed 1 base at V and 3 bases at J, leaving 20 bases unmatched. The chain's CDR3 is CASSQVWGFQGASRLYEQYV. CDR3 in DNA: TGTGCCAGCAGCCAAGTTTGGGGGTTCCAGGGGGCATCTAGACTCTACGAGCAGTACGTC.

This clonotype appeared a few times. This chain uses TRBV20-1 with TRBJ1-3; D is uncertain. V lost 0 bases and J lost 4, with 4 bases in between. The CDR3 totals 12 residues. Germline V gene sequence: CDR1 DFQATT, CDR2 SNEGSKA (reference sequence). The CDR3 region has the DNA TGCAGTGCTAGAGAAAACGGAAACACCATATATTTT. It yields the protein CSARENGNTIYF.

This clonotype has just a few counts. This chain connects TRBV18 to TRBJ2-1, with a tentative D call TRBD2 (5 bases). The CDR3 sequence is 13 residues long. Germline CDR1 KGHSH, CDR2 LQKENI. The ends were cut back, 6 bases at V and 10 bases at J, with 16 bases in the middle. This CDR3 is CASSTQQEDEQFF. The DNA for the CDR3 is TGTGCCAGCTCGACCCAGCAGGAGGACGAGCAGTTCTTC.

This clonotype was detected ten times or more. The chain joins TRBV5-1 to TRBJ2-1, with 7 bases lining up with TRBD2. The germline CDR1 and CDR2 sequences are SGHRS and YFSETQ. V shed 8 bases, J shed 8 bases, and the junction held 4 bases outside the gene matches. There are 11 residues in the CDR3. CDR3 protein: CASGRGDEQFF. In nucleotides, the CDR3 is TGCGCCAGTGGCCGGGGGGATGAGCAGTTCTTC.

This clonotype was detected many times. The rearrangement links TRBV27 to TRBJ2-5; D call uncertain. V was pared by 6 bases and J by 1 base, with 12 bases between. This CDR3 is 14 amino acids long. The germline gives CDR1 MNHEY, CDR2 SMNVEV (reference sequence). In nucleotides, the CDR3 is TGTGCCAGCAGCAACAGACGGGCCCAAGAGACCCAGTACTTC. Translating gives CASSNRRAQETQYF.

This chain connects TRBV6-2 or TRBV6-3 to TRBJ2-3; tentative D call: TRBD1 (5 bases). V lost 1 base to trimming and J lost 5 bases, with 10 bases between them. The V gene's germline CDR1 is MNHEY and CDR2 SVGEGT. This CDR3 region has 14 residues. The CDR3 coding sequence is TGTGCCAGCAGTTACTGGGGCGGCAGAGATACGCAGTATTTT. Protein: CASSYWGGRDTQYF.

In this sample, this clonotype turned up a few times. The rearrangement joins TRBV5-4 to TRBJ1-2, with 7 bases matching TRBD1. The CDR3 spans 14 residues. Germline CDR1 is SGHNT and CDR2 is YYREEE (reference sequence). The V and J ends lost 4 bases and 2 bases, in that order; junction bases with no gene match: 5. The chain's CDR3 is CASSEGQTNYGYTF. CDR3 in DNA: TGTGCCAGCAGCGAGGGACAGACGAACTATGGCTACACCTTC.

This clonotype was recorded at least ten times. A read error may produce the germline difference seen at one junction end. The chain recombines TRBV20-1 with TRBJ1-1; TRBD1 is a possible D gene (5 bases). Germline V CDR1 and CDR2: DFQATT, SNEGSKA (reference sequence). The CDR3 is made up of 11 amino acids. The CDR3 DNA follows: TGCAGTGCTAGGGGGGGTAACACTGAAGCTTTT. Its translation: CSARGGNTEAF.

On this clonotype: The junction departs from the called germline gene at one end, perhaps through a read error. The DNA for the CDR3 is TGTGCCAGCAGCGTGGGGGGACTCTCCTACTATGAGCAGTTCTTC. This sequence encodes CASSVGGLSYYEQFF. The V call is TRBV27, the J call TRBJ2-1, with D possibly TRBD2 on 6 matching bases. CDR3 length equals 15 residues. Looked up from germline, CDR1 is MNHEY and CDR2 is SMNVEV (reference sequence).

V is TRBV5-1 and J is TRBJ2-2, with TRBD1 matching 10 bases. Looked up from germline, CDR1 is SGHRS and CDR2 is YFSETQ. Trimming removed 1 base from V and 4 bases from J; junction bases left unmatched: 4. CDR3 length: 16 amino acids. Here the CDR3 reads CASSLRQGASTGELFF. CDR3 nucleotide sequence: TGCGCCAGCAGCTTGCGACAGGGGGCGTCCACCGGGGAGCTGTTTTTT.

This clonotype was seen a handful of times. The chain is built from TRBV19 and TRBJ1-3, with 8 positions matching TRBD1. There are 16 residues in the CDR3. V shed 0 bases, J shed 8 bases, and the junction held 9 bases outside the gene matches. Germline V gene data show CDR1 as LNHDA and CDR2 as SQIVND (reference sequence). The CDR3, as DNA: TGTGCCAGTAGTATAGACGGGACAGGAGGGTCCGACACCATATATTTT. As protein: CASSIDGTGGSDTIYF.

In this sample, this clonotype turned up many times. V and J are TRBV5-1 and TRBJ2-3; D remains unclear. Germline V gene lookup returns CDR1 SGHRS and CDR2 YFSETQ. V lost 0 bases to trimming and J lost 2 bases, with 4 bases between them. CDR3 size: 13 residues. This CDR3 is CASSLVSTDTQYF. The CDR3 nucleotides read TGCGCCAGCAGCTTGGTATCCACAGATACGCAGTATTTT. The entire variable domain, with the rest obtained from reference TRBV5-1 and TRBJ2-3, is as follows: KAGVTQTPRYLIKTRGQQVTLSCSPISGHRSVSWYQQTPGQGLQFLFEYFSETQRNKGNFPGRFSGRQFSNSRSEMNVSTLELGDSALYLCASSLVSTDTQYFGPGTRLTVL.

CDR3 sequence (DNA): TGTGCCAGCAGCCCGACCTCTGGAAACACCATATATTTT. It translates to CASSPTSGNTIYF. This rearrangement joins TRBV3-1 to TRBJ1-3; no reliable D call. Trimming shortened V by 4 bases and J by 0 bases, and 4 bases separated the two germline ends. There are 13 residues in the CDR3. Germline V CDR1 and CDR2: LGHDT, YNNKEL (reference sequence).

This chain uses TRBV6-2 or TRBV6-3 with TRBJ1-5; 11 nucleotides align to TRBD1. Germline trimming cut 1 base from V and 7 bases from J; bases unmatched to any gene: 0. Per germline, CDR1 MNHEY and CDR2 SVGEGT. The CDR3 runs 14 residues. The CDR3 spells CASSYWTGGQPQHF. The CDR3 DNA reads TGTGCCAGCAGTTACTGGACAGGGGGCCAGCCCCAGCATTTT.

This clonotype occurred a few times. The J gene is TRBJ2-5, the V gene TRBV5-1; D gene ambiguous. The CDR3 covers 15 residues. V was shortened by 4 bases and J by 1 base, with 14 bases between the two germline ends. CDR1 is SGHRS, CDR2 YFSETQ, per germline. CDR3 in DNA: TGCGCCAGCAGCCAAGTCCCTCAGCGCCAAGAGACCCAGTACTTC. Its translation is CASSQVPQRQETQYF. The full variable domain, with the rest looked up from reference TRBV5-1 and TRBJ2-5, is KAGVTQTPRYLIKTRGQQVTLSCSPISGHRSVSWYQQTPGQGLQFLFEYFSETQRNKGNFPGRFSGRQFSNSRSEMNVSTLELGDSALYLCASSQVPQRQETQYFGPGTRLLVL.

This clonotype has at least ten counts. The V gene is TRBV5-1, the J gene TRBJ1-2, with D perhaps matching TRBD1 (5 bases). The V end lost 6 bases, the J end lost 2 bases, and 11 bases lay between the germline ends. CDR3 size: 13 residues. Germline V lookup: CDR1 SGHRS, CDR2 YFSETQ. In DNA, the CDR3 is TGCGCCAGCACGGAGGGACGGAACTATGGCTACACCTTC. Amino acid sequence: CASTEGRNYGYTF.

This chain connects TRBV25-1 to TRBJ2-5, with 7 bases fitting TRBD1. V lost 7 bases to trimming and J lost 5 bases; unmatched junction nucleotides: 16. The CDR3 is 16 amino acids. Germline V gives CDR1 MGHDK, CDR2 SYGVNS. In DNA form, the CDR3 reads TGTGCCAGCACCGGGGACAGCGCGAAAGGGCCGGAGACCCAGTACTTC. This translates into CASTGDSAKGPETQYF.

CDR3 sequence reads: CASSSLRDTQYF. CDR3 DNA sequence: TGTGCCAGCAGTTCCCTTAGGGATACGCAGTATTTT. V usage is TRBV12-3 or TRBV12-4 and J usage is TRBJ2-3; D not certain. CDR3 length: 12 residues. V was shortened by 4 bases and J by 6 bases, with 8 bases between the two germline ends.

This clonotype was seen a handful of times. This sequence joins TRBV7-2 and TRBJ2-1; the D gene is possibly TRBD1 (6 bases). The CDR3 sequence is 17 residues long. The V and J ends lost 1 base and 5 bases respectively, with 18 bases between them. CDR1 SGHTA and CDR2 FQGNSA come from the germline V gene. The CDR3 here is CASSLEIGAGANNEQFF. The CDR3, as DNA: TGTGCCAGCAGCTTAGAAATAGGGGCAGGGGCGAACAATGAGCAGTTCTTC.

V and J are TRBV5-1 and TRBJ2-1; D is possibly TRBD1 or TRBD2 (6 bases each). The germline V gene encodes CDR1 SGHRS and CDR2 YFSETQ. CDR3 length: 16 amino acids. V lost 4 bases, J lost 0 bases, and 14 bases lay in between. This CDR3 is CASSRGRTSSYNEQFF. The CDR3 nucleotides are TGCGCCAGCAGCAGGGGGAGGACGAGCTCCTACAATGAGCAGTTCTTC.

At least ten counts were recorded for this clonotype. The chain couples TRBV15 to TRBJ2-1; 11 bases align to TRBD2. Germline assignment: CDR1 LNHNV and CDR2 YYDKDF (reference sequence). V dropped 1 base and J dropped 0; count of bases not matched to a gene: 5. The CDR3 extends over 18 amino acids. The CDR3 region has the DNA TGTGCCACCAGCAGAGGGGCTAGCGGGGGGCTCTCCTACAATGAGCAGTTCTTC. Protein: CATSRGASGGLSYNEQFF.

There are many counts of this clonotype. The chain recombines TRBV9 with TRBJ2-5; TRBD2 matches at 7 bases. V shed 2 bases, J shed 7 bases, and the junction held 11 bases outside the gene matches. This CDR3 spans 15 amino acids. Germline assignment: CDR1 SGDLS and CDR2 YYNGEE. In DNA, the CDR3 is TGTGCCAGCAGCGTTGGGGGGGACGGCTTCGGGACCCAGTACTTC. Its protein product is CASSVGGDGFGTQYF.

The sample holds a few counts of this clonotype. V and J are TRBV20-1 and TRBJ1-6; tentatively, D is TRBD1 (6 bases). There are 15 residues in the CDR3. The V gene lost 6 bases and the J gene lost 10 bases, with 22 bases spanning the gap. Germline V gene data show CDR1 as DFQATT and CDR2 as SNEGSKA (reference sequence). Here the CDR3 reads CSAQEAGWGRSPLHF. In nucleotides, the CDR3 is TGCAGTGCACAAGAAGCGGGCTGGGGGCGATCACCCCTCCACTTT.

In this sample, this clonotype turned up many times. This chain links TRBV5-1 with TRBJ1-2; 7 positions match TRBD1. The CDR3 is 13 residues long. Germline loops: CDR1 SGHRS, CDR2 YFSETQ. V lost 3 bases to trimming and J lost 3 bases; unmatched junction nucleotides: 2. The CDR3 bases are TGCGCCAGCAGCTCAGGGGGTGACTATGGCTACACCTTC. It encodes CASSSGGDYGYTF.

This clonotype was detected ten times or more. The chain carries TRBV7-2 and TRBJ1-6; D gene unclear. Trimming cost V 4 bases and J 6 bases, with 7 bases left between them. CDR3 length equals 13 residues. Looked up from germline, CDR1 is SGHTA and CDR2 is FQGNSA. Written as DNA, the CDR3 is TGTGCCAGCAGCTACCGACCTAATTCACCCCTCCACTTT. This sequence encodes CASSYRPNSPLHF.

The count of this clonotype is one. This may arise from a read error, as a much more abundant clone is one base away. The chain combines TRBV5-1 with TRBJ2-1; weak D call: TRBD1 (6 bases). CDR3 length equals 15 residues. V lost 7 bases to trimming and J lost 4 bases, with 18 bases between them. The V gene's germline CDR1 is SGHRS and CDR2 YFSETQ. This chain's CDR3 is CASCPPQGLYNEQFF. As DNA, the CDR3 is TGCGCCAGCTGCCCGCCGCAGGGGCTGTACAATGAGCAGTTCTTC.

The table lists this clonotype with many counts. J is TRBJ1-5 and V is TRBV15; D call uncertain. CDR3 length equals 15 residues. V was pared by 3 bases and J by 2 bases, with 11 bases between. Germline V gene data show CDR1 as LNHNV and CDR2 as YYDKDF (reference sequence). CDR3 residues: CATSRGSGGNQPQHF. The CDR3 coding sequence is TGTGCCACCAGCAGGGGGTCCGGTGGCAATCAGCCCCAGCATTTT. Supplemented by reference TRBV15 and TRBJ1-5, the full variable domain reads DAMVIQNPRYQVTQFGKPVTLSCSQTLNHNVMYWYQQKSSQAPKLLFHYYDKDFNNEADTPDNFQSRRPNTSFCFLDIRSPGLGDTAMYLCATSRGSGGNQPQHFGDGTRLSIL.

Ten or more counts support this clonotype. This sequence joins TRBV9 and TRBJ2-1; D is possibly TRBD2 (7 bases). V dropped 0 bases and J dropped 7 bases, with 17 bases sitting between them. The length of the CDR3 is 16 residues. CDR1 and CDR2 from the germline V gene are SGDLS and YYNGEE. The CDR3 bases are TGTGCCAGCAGCGTAGGTCGCGCGGGGGCGGGAAATGAGCAGTTCTTC. This sequence encodes CASSVGRAGAGNEQFF.

The chain has TRBV12-3 or TRBV12-4 and TRBJ2-5; D tentatively fits TRBD1 or TRBD2 (5 bases each). The CDR3 has 16 residues. V dropped 6 bases and J dropped 2 bases, with 19 bases sitting between them. CDR3 amino acids: CASSSPPSRGQETQYF. DNA of the CDR3: TGTGCCAGCAGCTCCCCTCCGTCGAGGGGTCAAGAGACCCAGTACTTC.

In its sample, this clonotype was seen a few times. The chain joins TRBV28 to TRBJ2-7; 8 bases line up with TRBD2. This CDR3 contains 17 residues. The germline gives CDR1 MDHEN, CDR2 SYDVKM. V lost 7 bases to trimming and J lost 4 bases; unmatched junction nucleotides: 18. CDR3 region: CASTTGGGTSLGYEQYV. CDR3 bases: TGTGCCAGCACCACCGGGGGGGGGACCTCCCTTGGTTACGAGCAGTACGTC.

This clonotype was seen at least ten times. The chain is built from TRBV20-1 and TRBJ2-3; possible D gene TRBD1, 5 bases. Germline V gives CDR1 DFQATT, CDR2 SNEGSKA (reference sequence). This CDR3 comprises 11 residues. V shed 6 bases and J shed 14 bases, with 18 bases lying between them. Here the CDR3 DNA reads TGCAGTGCCCACGCGTCAGGGATCGGGTATTTT. Its protein is CSAHASGIGYF.

Written as DNA, the CDR3 is TGCAGTGCTAAAAGGCCCGCTTTTGAAGCTTTCTTT. It translates to CSAKRPAFEAFF. This chain links TRBV20-1 with TRBJ1-1; D ambiguous. Germline V gene data show CDR1 as DFQATT and CDR2 as SNEGSKA (reference sequence). CDR3 length: 12 amino acids. The V gene lost 4 bases and the J gene lost 7 bases, with 13 bases spanning the gap.